This T cell receptor beta chain came from a study of regulatory T cells in long-lasting Graves disease. Whole-study results and caveats: It was in persistent disease that TRBV28, TRBJ1-2 and TRBJ2-5 were favored.

Time point denoted: persistent/refractory GD, antithyroid drugs over 5 years with positive TRAb. Generation of the TCR library employed RNA extracted from PBMCs. The patients were enrolled through endocrinology in Xi'an, China. Roughly 9 milliliters of peripheral blood went into EDTA tubes. This clonotype was seen repeatedly, ten times or more. Its antigen remains unknown. Building the TCR beta libraries relied on iRepertoire HTBI primers, and CDR3 regions underwent Arm-PCR. Each CDR3 protein gets one entry after TCRdb re-called the multiplex PCR reads with MiXCR. The sample consists of about 660,000 distinct CDR3 sequences, approximately 29% of them appearing once. With V trimmed by 7 bases and J by 7 bases, 4 bases remained unmatched. The germline V gene has CDR1 SNHLY and CDR2 FYNNEI. This CDR3 comprises 12 residues.

This receptor was obtained from a female donor with Graves disease. The chain is built from TRBV2 and TRBJ1-2; 9 bases are a match to TRBD1. The specimen comprised peripheral blood mononuclear cells (PBMCs), sampled when the disease was refractory, from a patient treated with antithyroid drugs. The CDR3 DNA sequence: TGTGCCAGCATAGGGACAGGGCTTGGCTACACCTTC. Translation: CASIGTGLGYTF.